The rows below give T cell receptor beta chains drawn from one sample of a study of CD8 T cells in ankylosing spondylitis. TCRdb re-called the 5' RACE reads with MiXCR, one entry per CDR3 protein. Among roughly 120,000 distinct CDR3 sequences listed, roughly 15% were seen once. Sequenced: blood, either unsorted or a sorted T cell fraction (not recorded which). Receptors were obtained from a female donor with ankylosing spondylitis or in good health (not recorded which). Each CDR3 is given with its conserved first and last residue. D genes are given only for firm matches. The size field is filled for only some rows; it gives once, few, many or a size class.

j_call clone_size d_call v_call cdr3_nt cdr3_aa
TRBJ2-1 - - TRBV18 TGTGCCAGCTCACCACCGTCTCGACGGACCTACAATGAGCAGTTCTTC CASSPPSRRTYNEQFF
TRBJ2-4 few - TRBV12-3/TRBV12-4 TGTGCCAGCAGTTTACTCGCGGGGGCTGGAAACATTCAGTACTTC CASSLLAGAGNIQYF
TRBJ1-6 many TRBD1 TRBV12-3/TRBV12-4 TGTGCCAGCAGCAGGGACAGGGTGAGGTCACCCCTCCACTTT CASSRDRVRSPLHF
TRBJ2-7 many TRBD1 TRBV27 TGTGCCAGCATGAGGCCCGGACAGGGCGACTACGAGCAGTACTTC CASMRPGQGDYEQYF
TRBJ1-1 - - TRBV7-9 TGTGCCAGCAGCACCCAGGGAGGTCGGACTGAAGCTTTCTTT CASSTQGGRTEAFF
TRBJ1-6 - - TRBV23-1 TGCGCCAGCAAGATGAGACACGCCAATTCACCCCTCCACTTT CASKMRHANSPLHF
TRBJ2-1 few - TRBV7-9 TGTGCCAGCAGCTTAAGCGGAGGGGGATACAATGAGCAGTTCTTC CASSLSGGGYNEQFF
TRBJ2-1 many TRBD2 TRBV28 TGTGCCAGCAGTCCCGGCGGTAGCGGGGTCTACAATGAGCAGTTCTTC CASSPGGSGVYNEQFF
TRBJ2-7 few TRBD2 TRBV20-1 TGCAGTGCTAGAGATCTGGAGCGGGAGGCCTACGAGCAGTACTTC CSARDLEREAYEQYF
TRBJ1-6 many TRBD1 TRBV9 TGTGCCAGCAGCGTAGCTCGACAGGGTGATTCACCCCTCCACTTT CASSVARQGDSPLHF
TRBJ2-2 - - TRBV20-1 TGCAGTGCTAGAGTCCAGGGAAGCACCGGGGAGCTGTTTTTT CSARVQGSTGELFF
TRBJ2-3 - - TRBV9 TGTGCCAGCAGCGTAAGTGTTCGGGATACGCAGTATTTT CASSVSVRDTQYF
TRBJ2-6 - - TRBV7-2 TGTGCCAGTAACTACGGCGGTCGTGGGGCCAACGTCCTGACTTTC CASNYGGRGANVLTF
TRBJ1-1 many - TRBV6-6 TGTGCCAGCAGTTACTCTCTTGAGGGAGCTTTCTTT CASSYSLEGAFF
TRBJ2-7 few TRBD1 TRBV7-2 TGTGCCAGCAGCTTAGCGGGACAGGCGGACTACTACGAGCAGTACTTC CASSLAGQADYYEQYF
TRBJ2-5 many - TRBV7-9 TGTGCCAGCAGCTTAACCCAGGTCGGAACCCAGTACTTC CASSLTQVGTQYF
TRBJ2-7 - - TRBV28 TGTGCCAGCAGTTTAACCGCCGGCGAGCAGTACTTC CASSLTAGEQYF
TRBJ2-5 - - TRBV7-2 TGTGCCAGTCGGGGAAGAGATGGGACCCAGTACTTC CASRGRDGTQYF
TRBJ2-3 many TRBD1 TRBV2 TGTGCCAGCAGTCGAGGGGACAGACGCACAGATACGCAGTATTTT CASSRGDRRTDTQYF
TRBJ2-7 - - TRBV27 TGTGCCAGCAGAAAAGGGGCAGGTGGGTCCTACGAGCAGTACTTC CASRKGAGGSYEQYF
TRBJ2-3 few - TRBV20-1 TGCAGTGCCTTAGGGGGGGACTACACAGATACGCAGTATTTT CSALGGDYTDTQYF
TRBJ2-3 - TRBD2 TRBV5-1 TGCGCCAGCAGCCATAGCGGGGGTGGCGCAGATACGCAGTATTTT CASSHSGGGADTQYF
TRBJ2-2 - - TRBV14 TGTGCCAGCAGCCAACGGGAGACGAAAACCGGGGAGCTGTTTTTT CASSQRETKTGELFF
TRBJ2-3 few - TRBV7-7 TGTGCTAGCAGCCGTCAGGGGGGCTTAGATACGCAGTATTTT CASSRQGGLDTQYF
TRBJ1-2 - - TRBV5-1 TGCGCCAGCAGTTACGGGGGGAATAATGGCTACACCTTC CASSYGGNNGYTF
TRBJ2-7 few TRBD2 TRBV5-1 TGCGCCAGCAGCCAGATCGGGACTAGTTCCTACGAGCAGTACTTC CASSQIGTSSYEQYF
TRBJ2-2 - TRBD1 TRBV5-1 TGCGCCAGCAGCCGGCCGGGACAGGTAGACGCCGGGGAGCTGTTTTTT CASSRPGQVDAGELFF
TRBJ2-1 - TRBD1 TRBV28 TGTGCCAGCAGTTTATTAAGGGACAGGGGGTTGAATGAGCAGTTCTTC CASSLLRDRGLNEQFF
TRBJ1-1 many - TRBV20-1 TGCAGTGCTACTAGGACGAGGAACACTGAAGCTTTCTTT CSATRTRNTEAFF
TRBJ2-3 - - TRBV12-3/TRBV12-4 TGTGCCAGCAGGCTTTCAGGGTCAGATACGCAGTATTTT CASRLSGSDTQYF
TRBJ2-1 - TRBD2 TRBV29-1 TGCAGCGCCACGCCCGCGGGAGCCCCCTACAATGAGCAGTTCTTC CSATPAGAPYNEQFF
TRBJ2-7 few - TRBV29-1 TGCAGCGTTGAAGCCACAGGGACCTACGAGCAGTACTTC CSVEATGTYEQYF
TRBJ2-3 - - TRBV5-1 TGCGCCAGCAGCTTGGAAGCAGATACGCAGTATTTT CASSLEADTQYF
TRBJ2-2 few - TRBV5-1 TGCGCCAGCAGCTTGTGGGGAGCAGGGACCGGGGAGCTGTTTTTT CASSLWGAGTGELFF
TRBJ2-7 many TRBD2 TRBV29-1 TGCAGCGTTGAAGCTTCTAGCGGGATAATCAGCGAGCAGTACTTC CSVEASSGIISEQYF
TRBJ1-3 - TRBD1 TRBV7-6 TGTGCCAGCAGCAGAGGGGACAGGGGGCCTGGAAACACCATATATTTT CASSRGDRGPGNTIYF
TRBJ2-2 many TRBD1 TRBV4-2 TGTGCCAGCAGCCAGATGACAGGGGGCACCGGGGAGCTGTTTTTT CASSQMTGGTGELFF
TRBJ2-5 - TRBD2 TRBV10-3 TGTGCCATCAGCCAAACTAGCGGGAGGGCCGGGCAAGAGACCCAGTACTTC CAISQTSGRAGQETQYF
TRBJ1-1 - - TRBV11-2 TGTGCCAGCAGCTTAGAAGGTGGTTCAGGTGAAGCTTTCTTT CASSLEGGSGEAFF
TRBJ2-5 many TRBD1 TRBV20-1 TGCAGTGCCCCTTCACGGACAGGGAGGCAAGAGACCCAGTACTTC CSAPSRTGRQETQYF
TRBJ2-2 - - TRBV28 TGTGCCAGCAGTTCCTCGGGCCTCTGGCCCGGCGGGGAGCTGTTTTTT CASSSSGLWPGGELFF
TRBJ1-6 many - TRBV20-1 TGCAGTGCTGTGACCGAAAGGGGCTCACCCCTCCACTTT CSAVTERGSPLHF